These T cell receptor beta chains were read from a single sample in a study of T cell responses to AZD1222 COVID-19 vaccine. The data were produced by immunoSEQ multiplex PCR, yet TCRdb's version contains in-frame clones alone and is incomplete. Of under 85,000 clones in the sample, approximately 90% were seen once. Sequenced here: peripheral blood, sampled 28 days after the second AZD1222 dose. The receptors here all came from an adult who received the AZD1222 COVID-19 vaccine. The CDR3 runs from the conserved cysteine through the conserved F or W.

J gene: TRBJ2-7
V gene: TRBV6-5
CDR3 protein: CASNGGDEQYF

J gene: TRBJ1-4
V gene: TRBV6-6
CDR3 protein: CASIRQTNEKLFF

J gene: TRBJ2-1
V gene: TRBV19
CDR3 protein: CASSIDPGLAGGYNEQFF

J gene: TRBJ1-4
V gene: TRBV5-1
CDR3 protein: CASSLGQAALGTNEKLFF

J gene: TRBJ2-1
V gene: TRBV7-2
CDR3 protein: CASRPTVGRTPKQFF

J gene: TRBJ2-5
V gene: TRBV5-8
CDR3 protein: CASSSPGQSGETQYF

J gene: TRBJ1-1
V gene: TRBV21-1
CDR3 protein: CASSKGRRQTNTEAFF

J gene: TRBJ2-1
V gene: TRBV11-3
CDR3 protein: CASSPGEEEQFF

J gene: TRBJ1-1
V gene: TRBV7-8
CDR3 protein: CASSLGTANTEAFF

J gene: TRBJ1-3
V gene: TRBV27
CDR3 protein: CASSLLGAGGLSGNTIYF

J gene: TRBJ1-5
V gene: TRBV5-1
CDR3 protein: CASSLAGSNQPQHF

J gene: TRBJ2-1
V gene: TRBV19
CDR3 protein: CASRTAGGPSNEQFF

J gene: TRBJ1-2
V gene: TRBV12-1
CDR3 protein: CASSSRGQGYGYTF

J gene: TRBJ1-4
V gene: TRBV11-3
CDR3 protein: CASSIRDPGEKLFF

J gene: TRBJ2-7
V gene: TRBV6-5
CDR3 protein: CASIKSGKSYEQYF

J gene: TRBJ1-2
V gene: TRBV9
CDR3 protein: CASSVDPFTNYGYTF

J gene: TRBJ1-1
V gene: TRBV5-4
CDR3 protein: CASSLGGRPEAFF